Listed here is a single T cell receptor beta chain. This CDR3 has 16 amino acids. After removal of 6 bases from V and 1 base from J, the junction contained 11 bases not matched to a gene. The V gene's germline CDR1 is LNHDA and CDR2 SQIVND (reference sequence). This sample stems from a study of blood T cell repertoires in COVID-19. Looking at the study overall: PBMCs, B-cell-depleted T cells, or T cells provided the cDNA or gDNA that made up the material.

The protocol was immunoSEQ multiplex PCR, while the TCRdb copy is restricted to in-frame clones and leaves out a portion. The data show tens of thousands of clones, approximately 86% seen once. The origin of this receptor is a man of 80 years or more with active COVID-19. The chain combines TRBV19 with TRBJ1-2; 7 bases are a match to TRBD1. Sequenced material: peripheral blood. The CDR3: CASSKTSGTDNYGYTF. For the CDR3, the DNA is TGTGCCAGTAGCAAGACGTCCGGGACAGATAACTATGGCTACACCTTC. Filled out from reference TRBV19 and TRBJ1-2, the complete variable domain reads DGGITQSPKYLFRKEGQNVTLSCEQNLNHDAMYWYRQDPGQGLRLIYYSQIVNDFQKGDIAEGYSVSREKKESFPLTVTSAQKNPTAFYLCASSKTSGTDNYGYTFGSGTRLTVV.